This T cell receptor (beta chain) was captured by sequencing in a study of blood T cell repertoires in COVID-19. Whole-study context: Donors in the United States, Italy and Spain gave samples during acute or convalescent COVID-19. T cells, B-cell-depleted T cells, or PBMCs provided the cDNA or gDNA that served as material.

CDR1 is SGHVS, CDR2 FQNEAQ, per germline. Trimming at V came to 3 bases and at J to 3 bases, leaving 5 bases not matched to a gene. The CDR3 extends over 14 amino acids. Measured with immunoSEQ multiplex PCR; TCRdb has only the in-frame clones, and not every one. Of fewer than 200,000 clones in the sample, roughly 81% are singletons; the top ten hold roughly 7.7%. The clonotype was recovered from a man aged 35-49 years who had recovered from COVID-19. V gene TRBV7-8 combines with J gene TRBJ2-7, with 7 bases fitting TRBD2. Specimen: peripheral blood. Here the CDR3 reads CASSLGGVDYEQYF. CDR3 coding DNA: TGTGCCAGCAGCTTGGGGGGGGTTGACTACGAGCAGTACTTC.